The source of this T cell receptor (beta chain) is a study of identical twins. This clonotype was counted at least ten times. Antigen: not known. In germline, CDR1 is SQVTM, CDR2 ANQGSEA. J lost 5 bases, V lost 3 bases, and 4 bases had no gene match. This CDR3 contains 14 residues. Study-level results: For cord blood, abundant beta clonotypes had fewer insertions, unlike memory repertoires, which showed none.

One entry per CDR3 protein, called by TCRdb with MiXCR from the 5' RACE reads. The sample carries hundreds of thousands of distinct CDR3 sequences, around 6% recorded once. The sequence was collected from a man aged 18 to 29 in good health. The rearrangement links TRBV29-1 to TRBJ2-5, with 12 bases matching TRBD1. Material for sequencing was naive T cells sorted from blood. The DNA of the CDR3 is TGCAGCGTTGAGGGGACAGGGGGCGCCGAGACCCAGTACTTC. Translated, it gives CSVEGTGGAETQYF.